This T cell receptor beta chain was recorded in a study of control samples from healthy donors and cancer patients. The protocol was immunoSEQ multiplex PCR, while the TCRdb copy is restricted to in-frame clones and leaves out a portion. The sample yields over 85,000 clones, roughly 89% seen once. This CDR3 comprises 20 residues. Trimming left V 7 bases short and J 1 base short, with 29 bases between. CDR1 and CDR2 (germline): KGHDR, SFDVKD. The sequence was obtained from a woman between 45 and 65 years old with colorectal cancer. The sample comprised PBMCs. The rearrangement joins TRBV24-1 to TRBJ2-3; D may be TRBD1 or TRBD2 (8 bases each). CDR3 DNA sequence: TGTGCCACCAGCCCCAGGGGGCCCGCGGGGGGATTCTTCGGCACAGATACGCAGTATTTT. The encoded protein is CATSPRGPAGGFFGTDTQYF.